A single sample is the source of the 6 T cell receptor beta chains below, sequenced in a study of blood T cell repertoires in COVID-19. Measured with immunoSEQ multiplex PCR; TCRdb has only the in-frame clones, and not every one. The sample contains some 220,000 clones, 65% to 90% of which appear only once. The sequenced material came from peripheral blood. The receptors derive from a woman between 65 and 79 years old with COVID-19, enrolled during active disease.

This clone was picked up a small number of times. The genes are TRBV19 and TRBJ1-3, with TRBD1 as a possible D gene (5 bases). The CDR3 loop spans 15 amino acids. Between the trimmed V and J ends, which lost 2 bases and 2 bases, there was a span of 10 bases. The germline CDR1 and CDR2 sequences are LNHDA and SQIVND (reference sequence). CDR3 residues: CASSIRGVTGNTIYF. DNA of the CDR3: TGTGCCAGTAGTATACGGGGGGTAACTGGAAACACCATATATTTT.

J is TRBJ2-7 and V is TRBV6-1; D gene ambiguous. V lost 3 bases and J lost 7, with 10 bases in between. Looked up from germline, CDR1 is MNHNS and CDR2 is SASEGT. The CDR3 has 12 amino acids. The CDR3 sequence is CASSDALWEQYF. CDR3 bases: TGTGCCAGCAGTGATGCACTCTGGGAGCAGTACTTC.

This clone has a handful of counts. The gene calls are TRBV7-6 and TRBJ1-5, with D hard to call. The CDR3 has 15 residues. Germline CDR1 is SGHVS and CDR2 is FNYEAQ. Trimming shortened V by 5 bases and J by 0 bases, and 11 bases separated the two germline ends. The CDR3: CASSPFLYSNQPQHF. DNA of the CDR3: TGTGCCAGCAGCCCCTTTTTGTATAGCAATCAGCCCCAGCATTTT.

The chain uses TRBV11-1 and TRBJ2-1; 8 bases match TRBD2. V shed 3 bases, J shed 6 bases, and the junction held 4 bases outside the gene matches. Looked up from germline, CDR1 is SGHAT and CDR2 is FQDESV (reference sequence). This CDR3 has 14 residues. CDR3 protein: CASSFGGAVNEQFF. The CDR3, as DNA: TGTGCCAGCAGCTTCGGGGGGGCCGTCAATGAGCAGTTCTTC.

This clone occurred a few times. The chain couples TRBV7-2 to TRBJ1-2; TRBD1 might be the D (5 bases). The CDR3 runs to 14 residues. Germline V CDR1 and CDR2: SGHTA, FQGNSA. V was clipped by 1 base and J by 2 bases, with 8 bases between them. The CDR3 sequence is CASSLDDSNYGYTF. For the CDR3, the DNA is TGTGCCAGCAGCTTAGATGACAGCAACTATGGCTACACCTTC.

The chain recombines TRBV6-2 or TRBV6-3 with TRBJ1-1; 7 bases are a match to TRBD1. Germline trimming cut 5 bases from V and 4 bases from J; bases unmatched to any gene: 4. CDR3 size: 13 residues. Per the germline V gene, CDR1 is MNHEY and CDR2 is SVGEGT. The chain's CDR3 is CASSPRGLTEAFF. CDR3 DNA: TGTGCCAGCAGTCCAAGGGGGCTCACTGAAGCTTTCTTT.